The clone carrying this T cell receptor beta chain was seen repeatedly, ten times or more. Antigen specificity is unknown. These data belong to a study of T cells in Graves' hyperthyroidism and ophthalmopathy. Study-level results: Most expanded thyroid clonotypes above 0.001 recurred in blood. Model predictions of ophthalmopathy came a median 6.5 months before onset.

RNA transcripts were the template for amplifying TCR beta CDR3 regions. The HTBI primer set was used in a first-round RT-PCR of the TCR CDR3. TCRdb processed the multiplex PCR reads anew with MiXCR; each CDR3 protein has one entry. Of a few hundred thousand distinct CDR3 sequences detected, 46% appear once; the ten largest clones hold about 7.8%. The V gene's germline CDR1 is PRHDT and CDR2 FYEKMQ (reference sequence). The CDR3 is made up of 15 amino acids. The V end was cut by 3 bases, the J end by 4 bases, with 15 bases between. Graves' hyperthyroidism was deemed stable absent ophthalmopathy progression within 18 months. Patients were excluded because of uncontrolled infection, other autoimmune disease, pregnancy or lactation.

Material for sequencing was peripheral blood or thyroid tissue (not recorded which). This chain connects TRBV13 to TRBJ2-5; a possible D gene is TRBD1 (6 bases). This receptor was obtained from a young woman with Graves' hyperthyroidism. The CDR3 protein is CASSFWVQGLETQYF. The CDR3 region has the DNA TGTGCCAGCAGCTTTTGGGTGCAGGGGTTAGAGACCCAGTACTTC.